These T cell receptor beta chains were read from a single sample in a study of shared clonotypes between healthy human individuals. The assay was immunoSEQ multiplex PCR, and TCRdb's table has in-frame clones only and misses some. The repertoire has around 500,000 clones, roughly four fifths of them found once; the top ten carry approximately 12%. Material: PBMCs. The source of these receptors is a woman in her thirties or forties in good health. Some clones in this sample may be carry-over from other donors' samples. Each CDR3 is given with its conserved first and last residue. D genes are given only for firm matches. Expanded clones are given a class, and other clones once, few, many or no size at all.

clone size	D gene	V gene	J gene	CDR3 protein	CDR3 DNA
.	TRBD2	TRBV29-1	TRBJ2-1	CSASTSGSRNEQFF	TGCAGCGCATCGACTAGCGGGAGTCGCAATGAGCAGTTCTTC
.	.	TRBV23-1	TRBJ2-7	CASSRVQQGEQYF	TGCGCCAGCAGTAGGGTACAGCAGGGCGAGCAGTACTTC
.	TRBD2	TRBV2	TRBJ2-1	CASGLAEANEQFF	TGTGCCAGTGGACTAGCGGAGGCCAATGAGCAGTTCTTC
.	.	TRBV5-1	TRBJ2-1	CASSSTSSHEQFF	TGCGCCAGCAGCTCGACTAGTTCCCATGAGCAGTTCTTC
.	.	TRBV6-1	TRBJ1-1	CASSEVRGSTEAFF	TGTGCCAGCAGTGAGGTCCGGGGGTCCACTGAAGCTTTCTTT
.	.	TRBV20-1	TRBJ2-3	CSARTRSTQYF	TGCAGTGCTCGAACTAGGAGTACGCAGTATTTT
few	.	TRBV5-1	TRBJ2-7	CASSSATGTAYEQYF	TGCGCCAGCAGCTCGGCGACGGGGACCGCCTACGAGCAGTACTTC
.	.	TRBV9	TRBJ2-2	CASSGAFAGELFF	TGTGCCAGCAGCGGGGCCTTTGCCGGGGAGCTGTTTTTT
.	TRBD1	TRBV7-2	TRBJ2-7	CASSPGTETYEQYF	TGTGCCAGCAGCCCCGGGACAGAAACCTACGAGCAGTACTTC
.	.	TRBV5-6	TRBJ2-3	CASSPYRTAGDTQYF	TGTGCCAGCAGCCCCTATCGGACAGCTGGCGATACGCAGTATTTT
few	.	TRBV15	TRBJ2-7	CATSSRGYEQYF	TGTGCCACCAGCAGCAGGGGTTACGAGCAGTACTTC
.	.	TRBV28	TRBJ1-5	CASSARIGPNQPQHF	TGTGCCAGCAGTGCCCGCATTGGACCGAATCAGCCCCAGCATTTT
.	TRBD1	TRBV5-4	TRBJ1-2	CASSLGGTGANYGYTF	TGTGCCAGCAGCTTGGGTGGGACAGGGGCAAACTATGGCTACACCTTC
few	.	TRBV19	TRBJ2-1	CASSTLAHRADEQFF	TGTGCCAGTAGTACCCTAGCCCACCGGGCGGATGAGCAGTTCTTC
.	.	TRBV5-4	TRBJ2-2	CASSLGANTGELFF	TGTGCCAGCAGTCTCGGGGCGAACACCGGGGAGCTGTTTTTT
.	.	TRBV11-3	TRBJ2-7	CASSERIGSSYEQYF	TGTGCCAGCAGCGAACGGATAGGCAGCTCCTACGAGCAGTACTTC
.	.	TRBV7-9	TRBJ2-3	CASSPGRPDTQYF	TGTGCCAGCAGCCCCGGGCGGCCAGATACGCAGTATTTT
.	TRBD1	TRBV7-9	TRBJ1-5	CASSLGTGINQPQHF	TGTGCCAGCAGCTTAGGGACAGGGATCAATCAGCCCCAGCATTTT
few	TRBD1	TRBV27	TRBJ2-7	CASSLGTVSYEQYF	TGTGCCAGCAGTTTAGGGACAGTCTCCTACGAGCAGTACTTC
.	.	TRBV18	TRBJ1-6	CASSPREDNSPLHF	TGTGCCAGCTCACCAAGGGAAGATAATTCACCCCTCCACTTT
.	TRBD2	TRBV10-3	TRBJ2-1	CAISESYLAENNEQFF	TGTGCCATCAGTGAGTCATACCTAGCGGAGAACAATGAGCAGTTCTTC
.	TRBD2	TRBV6-6	TRBJ2-1	CASSYPSGLGEQFF	TGTGCCAGCAGTTATCCCTCGGGACTAGGCGAGCAGTTCTTC